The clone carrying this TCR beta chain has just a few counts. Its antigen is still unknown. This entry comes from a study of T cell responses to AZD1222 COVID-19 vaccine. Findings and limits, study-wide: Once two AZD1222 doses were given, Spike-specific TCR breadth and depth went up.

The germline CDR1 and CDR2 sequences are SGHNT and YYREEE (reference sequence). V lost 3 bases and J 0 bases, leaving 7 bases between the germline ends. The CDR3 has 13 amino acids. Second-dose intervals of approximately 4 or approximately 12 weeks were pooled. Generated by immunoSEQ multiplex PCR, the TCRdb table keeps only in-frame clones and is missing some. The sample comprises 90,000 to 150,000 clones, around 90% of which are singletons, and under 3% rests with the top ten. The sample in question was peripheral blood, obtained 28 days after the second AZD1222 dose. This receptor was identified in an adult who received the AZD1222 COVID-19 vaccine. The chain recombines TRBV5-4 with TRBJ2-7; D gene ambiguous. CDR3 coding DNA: TGTGCCAGCAGCTCCGATAGCTCCTACGAGCAGTACTTC. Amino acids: CASSSDSSYEQYF.